The source of this T cell receptor beta chain is a study of blood T cell repertoires in COVID-19 (TCRdb year 2020). General notes on the study: Samples covering the acute and convalescent phases of COVID-19 were provided by collaborators in the United States, Italy and Spain. Nearly every sample came with metadata listing a de-identified subject ID, COVID-19 status, age in years and sex. The material from the prospective study consisted of cDNA or gDNA derived from T cells, B-cell-depleted T cells, or PBMCs. The repertoires were released in a freely available public database intended as a resource for research on the immune response to SARS-CoV-2. Where available, HLA class I and class II types were taken from metadata supplied by the sample provider and were not determined by assay-based typing. Samples were obtained from the ongoing ImmuneRACE study (first 160 participants) and from 1,200 or so subjects provided by 6 global collaborators. Deeply sampled blood TCRbeta repertoires from subjects exposed to, actively infected with, or recovered from COVID-19 were included in the dataset. The investigation overall reported the following: The amount of clinical and demographic metadata varied by source and participant and was provided uncurated.

The collaborating institutions used their own protocols to collect whole blood in K2EDTA tubes. For TCRbeta analysis, collaborators shipped samples as frozen whole blood, isolated PBMCs, or DNA extracted from either of those sample types. On this clone: Its antigen specificity is not known. Base qualities are missing; no much larger clone stands one base away.

TCRbeta CDR3 regions were amplified from genomic DNA using the immunoSEQ Assay, a bias-controlled multiplex PCR. Per the original workflow: Within the assay, amplification of reference gene primers was used to estimate how many nucleated cells each sample contained. To quantify the absolute abundance of each unique TCRbeta CDR3 rearrangement, sequence reads were collapsed and filtered. Productive Simpson clonality was computed per sample as the square root of Simpson's diversity index over productive rearrangements. The table comes from immuneACCESS by way of TCRdb, which keeps in-frame sequences with V and J called. Part of the clones is missing from these tables; in studies checked, under half for an unresolved V gene and the rest for unknown reasons. V and J calls and clone size are copied from that table; D and trimming were computed from the DNA. The table for this sample lists about 250,000 clones; 86% of them were counted only once. The top ten clones comprise less than 3% of the sample.

CDR1 MRHNA and CDR2 SNTAGT were looked up in the germline V gene. The junction shows trimming of 0 bases on V and 0 bases on J, and the gene matches do not reach 21 bases of it. The CDR3 runs 23 residues from the cysteine to the phenylalanine. Here the CDR3 DNA is all that survives: 69 bases in frame from base 1. The TCR was taken from a woman younger than 45 with active or convalescent COVID-19. Specimen: peripheral blood. The rearranged chain carries TRBV6-4 and TRBJ2-1, with TRBD1 identical over 9 junction bases. The bases are TGTGCCAGCAGTGACTCCCCGACTTTCGGGACAGGGCGGAGGGGTAGCTCCTACAATGAGCAGTTCTTC. Translated, this gives CASSDSPTFGTGRRGSSYNEQFF.